One sample yielded the 6 T cell receptor beta chains listed below, sequenced in a study of T cells in Graves' hyperthyroidism and ophthalmopathy. The TCR beta CDR3 regions underwent amplification using RNA transcripts as the source. With the HTBI primer set, the TCR CDR3 went through a first round of RT-PCR. One entry per CDR3 protein, called by TCRdb with MiXCR from the multiplex PCR reads. Of about 400,000 distinct CDR3 sequences listed, 13% to 15% are singletons. Input material: blood. The receptors shown here come from a woman aged 25-40 years with Graves' ophthalmopathy.

As concerns this clonotype: A much larger clone sits a single nucleotide away, making a read error possible. V and J are TRBV5-1 and TRBJ2-7; 7 nucleotides line up with TRBD1. V lost 3 bases and J lost 2; bases outside the gene matches: 8. From germline, CDR1 is SGHRS and CDR2 YFSETQ. The CDR3 consists of 15 residues. This chain's CDR3 is CASSSGTDNPYEQYF. The CDR3 DNA is TGCGCCAGCAGCTCTGGGACAGACAACCCCTACGAGCAGTACTTC. The whole variable domain, remainder taken from reference TRBV5-1 and TRBJ2-7, is KAGVTQTPRYLIKTRGQQVTLSCSPISGHRSVSWYQQTPGQGLQFLFEYFSETQRNKGNFPGRFSGRQFSNSRSEMNVSTLELGDSALYLCASSSGTDNPYEQYFGPGTRLTVT.

Turning to this clonotype: A much larger clone differs from this one at a single base, so this may be a read error. The conserved phenylalanine or tryptophan is not found at the CDR3 terminus, so this likely reflects a read error. The chain carries TRBV7-9 and TRBJ1-3; 7 bases match TRBD1. Looked up from germline, CDR1 is SEHNR and CDR2 is FQNEAQ (reference sequence). With 7 bases clipped from V and 2 bases from J, the junction kept 8 bases outside the gene matches. The CDR3 is 15 amino acids. The chain's CDR3 is CASTVTGAAGNTIYS. CDR3 DNA sequence: TGTGCCAGCACCGTAACAGGGGCGGCTGGAAACACCATATATTCT.

This clonotype was seen repeatedly, ten times or more. The rearrangement links TRBV27 to TRBJ2-3; no clear D gene. V was trimmed by 5 bases and J by 1 base, leaving 10 bases between them. Germline values: CDR1 MNHEY, CDR2 SMNVEV (reference sequence). This CDR3 comprises 14 residues. CDR3 protein: CASSIGSGTDTQYF. In DNA form, the CDR3 reads TGTGCCAGCAGTATCGGGTCCGGCACAGATACGCAGTATTTT.

Ten or more counts support this clonotype. This chain connects TRBV12-3 or TRBV12-4 to TRBJ2-3, with 7 bases identical to TRBD2. This CDR3 comprises 18 residues. The V and J ends lost 5 bases and 1 base, in that order; junction bases with no gene match: 15. The CDR3, as DNA: TGTGCCAGCAGTGGGATGGGGGGGGACTTTTTCGGCACAGATACGCAGTATTTT. Residues: CASSGMGGDFFGTDTQYF.

This clonotype appeared many times. The gene calls are TRBV20-1 and TRBJ1-5; 8 bases match TRBD1. The CDR3 runs 14 residues. Trimming at V came to 6 bases and at J to 4 bases, leaving 8 bases not matched to a gene. The germline V gene encodes CDR1 DFQATT and CDR2 SNEGSKA (reference sequence). CDR3: CSAGGDRQNQPQHF. The CDR3 DNA follows: TGCAGTGCCGGAGGGGACAGGCAGAATCAGCCCCAGCATTTT.

This clonotype was detected many times. This chain joins TRBV18 and TRBJ1-1; a weak D match, TRBD1 (6 bases). CDR3 length: 14 residues. Germline loops: CDR1 KGHSH, CDR2 LQKENI. V was shortened by 4 bases and J by 5 bases, with 14 bases between the two germline ends. Here the CDR3 DNA reads TGTGCCAGCTCACTCGGGACAATTCAAACTGAAGCTTTCTTT. Amino acids: CASSLGTIQTEAFF. Supplemented by reference TRBV18 and TRBJ1-1, the full variable domain reads NAGVMQNPRHLVRRRGQEARLRCSPMKGHSHVYWYRQLPEEGLKFMVYLQKENIIDESGMPKERFSAEFPKEGPSILRIQQVVRGDSAAYFCASSLGTIQTEAFFGQGTRLTVV.